This T cell receptor beta chain was identified in a study of blood T cell repertoires in COVID-19. Study overall: Acute-phase and convalescent COVID-19 samples originated in the United States, Italy and Spain. T cells, B-cell-depleted T cells, or PBMCs provided the cDNA or gDNA that served as material.

This clone was recorded only once. As handled by the study authors: Nucleated cell counts were estimated from reference gene primer amplification. TCRdb keeps only in-frame clones here, not all; method: immunoSEQ multiplex PCR. D and trimming were read from the DNA, whereas the V and J calls and clone size are those reported in that table. Of under 300,000 clones listed, 88% are singletons. The source material was peripheral blood. This receptor was taken from a woman between 25 and 40 years old with acute or convalescent COVID-19.

DNA of the CDR3: TGCGCCAGCAGCTTGGAGTTTACTAGCGGGTCCTACGAGCAGTACTTC. Protein: CASSLEFTSGSYEQYF. J is TRBJ2-7 and V is TRBV5-1; TRBD2 agrees at 9 bases. CDR1 and CDR2 (germline): SGHRS, YFSETQ. Trimming cost V 0 bases and J 1 base; bases outside gene matches: 5. This CDR3 is 16 amino acids long.